Sequencing of this TCR beta chain was carried out in a study of blood T cell repertoires in COVID-19. This CDR3 spans 13 amino acids. Germline loops: CDR1 LGHNA, CDR2 YSLEER. V lost 4 bases and J lost 6; bases outside the gene matches: 3. In the original analysis: Amplified reference gene primers provided the basis for estimating nucleated cell counts. Some clones are missing from TCRdb's copy, which holds only in-frame ones; the method was immunoSEQ multiplex PCR. V and J calls and clone size follow that table, whereas D and trimming were derived from the DNA. Of 300,000 or so clones in the sample, 90% were seen once.

The chain uses TRBV4-3 and TRBJ2-3; TRBD2 matches 8 bases. The sequence was collected from a woman in her twenties or thirties who had recovered from COVID-19. The sequenced material came from PBMCs or T cells enriched from blood (not recorded which). CDR3 sequence: CASSPREGDTQYF. As DNA, the CDR3 is TGCGCCAGCAGCCCACGGGAGGGCGATACGCAGTATTTT.